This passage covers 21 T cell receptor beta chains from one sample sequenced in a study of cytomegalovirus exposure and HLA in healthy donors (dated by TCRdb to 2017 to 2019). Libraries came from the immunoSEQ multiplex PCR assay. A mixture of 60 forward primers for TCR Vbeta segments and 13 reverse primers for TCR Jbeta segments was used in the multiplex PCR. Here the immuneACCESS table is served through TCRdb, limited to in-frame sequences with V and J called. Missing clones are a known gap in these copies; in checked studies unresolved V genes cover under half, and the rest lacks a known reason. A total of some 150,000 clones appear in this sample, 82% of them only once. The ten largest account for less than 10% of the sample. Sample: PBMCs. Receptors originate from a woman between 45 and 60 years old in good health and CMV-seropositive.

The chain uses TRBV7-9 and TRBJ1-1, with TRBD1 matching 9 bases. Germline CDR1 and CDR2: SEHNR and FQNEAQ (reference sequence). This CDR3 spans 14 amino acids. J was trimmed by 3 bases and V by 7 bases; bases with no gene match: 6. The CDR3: CASTPRQGDTEAFF. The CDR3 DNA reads TGTGCCAGCACTCCGAGACAGGGGGACACTGAAGCTTTCTTT.

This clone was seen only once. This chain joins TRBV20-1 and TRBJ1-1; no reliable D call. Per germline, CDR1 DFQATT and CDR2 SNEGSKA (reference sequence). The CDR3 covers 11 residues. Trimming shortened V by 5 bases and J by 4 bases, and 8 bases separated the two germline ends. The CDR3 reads CSAEGRTEAFF. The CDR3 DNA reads TGCAGTGCTGAGGGTCGCACTGAAGCTTTCTTT.

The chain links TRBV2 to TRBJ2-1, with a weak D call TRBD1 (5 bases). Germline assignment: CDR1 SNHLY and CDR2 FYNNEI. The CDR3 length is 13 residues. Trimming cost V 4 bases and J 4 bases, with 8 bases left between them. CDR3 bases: TGTGCCAGCAGTGGACAGATATACAATGAGCAGTTCTTC. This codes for CASSGQIYNEQFF. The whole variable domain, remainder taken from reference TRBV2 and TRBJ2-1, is EPEVTQTPSHQVTQMGQEVILRCVPISNHLYFYWYRQILGQKVEFLVSFYNNEISEKSEIFDDQFSVERPDGSNFTLKIRSTKLEDSAMYFCASSGQIYNEQFFGPGTRLTVL.

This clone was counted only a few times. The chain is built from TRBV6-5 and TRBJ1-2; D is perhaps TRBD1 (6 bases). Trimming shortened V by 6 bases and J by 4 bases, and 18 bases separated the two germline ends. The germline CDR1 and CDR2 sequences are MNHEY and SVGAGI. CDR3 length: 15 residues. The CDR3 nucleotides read TGTGCCAGCAGCCTCGCTATGGGGGCTCTCTATGGCTACACCTTC. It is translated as CASSLAMGALYGYTF.

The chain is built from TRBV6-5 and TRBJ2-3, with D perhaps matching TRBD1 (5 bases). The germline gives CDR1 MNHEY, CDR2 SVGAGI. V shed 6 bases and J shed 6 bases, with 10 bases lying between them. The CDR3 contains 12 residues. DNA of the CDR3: TGTGCCAGCAGGGGGCTAGGTGATACGCAGTATTTT. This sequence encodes CASRGLGDTQYF.

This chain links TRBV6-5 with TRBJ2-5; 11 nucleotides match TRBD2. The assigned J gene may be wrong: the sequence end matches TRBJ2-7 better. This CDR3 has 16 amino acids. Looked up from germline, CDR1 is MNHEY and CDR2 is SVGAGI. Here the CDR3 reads CASSYTIAGGSYEQYF. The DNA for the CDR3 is TGTGCCAGCAGTTACACCATAGCGGGAGGGAGCTACGAGCAGTACTTC.

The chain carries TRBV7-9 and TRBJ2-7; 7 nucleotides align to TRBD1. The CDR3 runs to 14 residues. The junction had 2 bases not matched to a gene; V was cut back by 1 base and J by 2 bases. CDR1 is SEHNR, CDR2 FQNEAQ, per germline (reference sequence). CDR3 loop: CASSLGDSPYEQYF. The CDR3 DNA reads TGTGCCAGCAGCTTAGGGGACAGCCCCTACGAGCAGTACTTC.

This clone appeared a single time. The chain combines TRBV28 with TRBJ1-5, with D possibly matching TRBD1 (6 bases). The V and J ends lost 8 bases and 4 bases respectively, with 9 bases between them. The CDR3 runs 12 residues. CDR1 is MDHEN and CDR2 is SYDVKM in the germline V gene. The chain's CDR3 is CASGQGNQPQHF. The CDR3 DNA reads TGTGCCAGCGGGCAGGGGAATCAGCCCCAGCATTTT.

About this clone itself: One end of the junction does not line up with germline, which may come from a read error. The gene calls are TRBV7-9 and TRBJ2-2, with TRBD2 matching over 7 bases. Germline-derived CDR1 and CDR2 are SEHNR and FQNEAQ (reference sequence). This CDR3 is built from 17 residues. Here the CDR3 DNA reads TGTTCCAGCCACACTTCCAGCGGGGCCCAGAACACCGGGGAGCTGTTTTTT. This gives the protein CSSHTSSGAQNTGELFF.

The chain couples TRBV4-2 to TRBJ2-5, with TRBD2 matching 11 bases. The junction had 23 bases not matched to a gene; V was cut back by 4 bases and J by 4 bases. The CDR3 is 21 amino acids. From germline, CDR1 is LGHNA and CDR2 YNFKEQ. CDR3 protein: CASSLPRTSGFPSPTIETQYF. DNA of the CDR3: TGTGCCAGCAGCCTGCCTCGGACTAGCGGGTTCCCCTCGCCCACAATAGAGACCCAGTACTTC.

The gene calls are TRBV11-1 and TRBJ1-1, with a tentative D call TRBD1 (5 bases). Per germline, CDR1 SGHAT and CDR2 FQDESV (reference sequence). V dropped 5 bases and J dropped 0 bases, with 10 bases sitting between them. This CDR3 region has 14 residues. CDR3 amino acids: CASSRQPMNTEAFF. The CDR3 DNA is TGTGCCAGCAGCCGACAGCCCATGAACACTGAAGCTTTCTTT. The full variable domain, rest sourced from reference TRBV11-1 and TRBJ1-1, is EAEVAQSPRYKITEKSQAVAFWCDPISGHATLYWYRQILGQGPELLVQFQDESVVDDSQLPKDRFSAERLKGVDSTLKIQPAELGDSAMYLCASSRQPMNTEAFFGQGTRLTVV.

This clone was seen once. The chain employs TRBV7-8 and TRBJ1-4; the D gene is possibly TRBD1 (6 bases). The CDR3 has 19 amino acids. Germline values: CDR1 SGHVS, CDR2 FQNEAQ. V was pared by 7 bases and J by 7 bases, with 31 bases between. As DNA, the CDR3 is TGTGCCAGCACCCAAACCCCTATTCTACAGGGTAGTAAAAGTGAAAAACTGTTTTTT. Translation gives CASTQTPILQGSKSEKLFF.

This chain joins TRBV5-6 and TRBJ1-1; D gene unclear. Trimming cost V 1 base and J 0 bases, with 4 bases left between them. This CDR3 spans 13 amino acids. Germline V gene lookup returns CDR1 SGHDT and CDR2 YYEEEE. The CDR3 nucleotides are TGTGCCAGCAGCTTGACAGTGAACACTGAAGCTTTCTTT. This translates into CASSLTVNTEAFF.

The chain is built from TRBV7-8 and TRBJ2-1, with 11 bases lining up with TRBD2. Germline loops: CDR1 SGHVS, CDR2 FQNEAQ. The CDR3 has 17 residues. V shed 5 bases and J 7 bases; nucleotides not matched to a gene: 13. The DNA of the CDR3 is TGTGCCAGCAGCCCCTCCTTAGCGGGGGGGCTGTTGAATGAGCAGTTCTTC. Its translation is CASSPSLAGGLLNEQFF. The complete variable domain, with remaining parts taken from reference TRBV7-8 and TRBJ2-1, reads GAGVSQSPRYKVAKRGQDVALRCDPISGHVSLFWYQQALGQGPEFLTYFQNEAQLDKSGLPSDRFFAERPEGSVSTLKIQRTQQEDSAVYLCASSPSLAGGLLNEQFFGPGTRLTVL.

The CDR3 DNA reads TGTGCCAGCAGCACAACAGGGGGCGTCGGTGAAAAACTGTTTTTT. Its translation: CASSTTGGVGEKLFF. V and J are TRBV7-9 and TRBJ1-4, with 9 bases that match TRBD1. The CDR3 is 15 amino acids. Germline lookup yields CDR1 SEHNR and CDR2 FQNEAQ (reference sequence). V lost 5 bases to trimming and J lost 7 bases; unmatched junction nucleotides: 8. Supplemented by reference TRBV7-9 and TRBJ1-4, the full variable domain reads DTGVSQNPRHKITKRGQNVTFRCDPISEHNRLYWYRQTLGQGPEFLTYFQNEAQLEKSRLLSDRFSAERPKGSFSTLEIQRTEQGDSAMYLCASSTTGGVGEKLFFGSGTQLSVL.

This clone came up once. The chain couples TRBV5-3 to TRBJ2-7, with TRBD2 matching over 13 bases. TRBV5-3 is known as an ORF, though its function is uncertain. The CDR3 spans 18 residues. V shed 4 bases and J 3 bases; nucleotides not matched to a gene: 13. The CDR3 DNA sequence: TGTGCCAGAAGCAAACTAGCGGGAGGGCCTAAATACGACTACGAGCAGTACTTC. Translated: CARSKLAGGPKYDYEQYF.

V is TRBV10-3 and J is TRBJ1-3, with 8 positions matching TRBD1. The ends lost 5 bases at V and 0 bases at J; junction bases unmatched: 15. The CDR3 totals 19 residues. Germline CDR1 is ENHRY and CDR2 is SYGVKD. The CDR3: CAISLDRVDSLSSGNTIYF. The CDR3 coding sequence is TGTGCCATCAGTCTGGACAGGGTCGACAGCCTATCCTCTGGAAACACCATATATTTT.

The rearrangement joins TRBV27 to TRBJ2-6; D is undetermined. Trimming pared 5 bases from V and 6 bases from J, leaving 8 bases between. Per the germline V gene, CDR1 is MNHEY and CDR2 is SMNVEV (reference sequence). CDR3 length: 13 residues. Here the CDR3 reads CASSPPSANVLTF. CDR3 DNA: TGTGCCAGCAGTCCCCCGTCGGCCAACGTCCTGACTTTC.

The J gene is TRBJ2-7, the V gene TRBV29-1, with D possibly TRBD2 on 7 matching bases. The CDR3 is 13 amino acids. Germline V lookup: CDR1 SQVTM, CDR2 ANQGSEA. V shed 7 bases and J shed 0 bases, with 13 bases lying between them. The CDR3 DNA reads TGCAGCGGGGGGGCGGGAGCCTCCTACGAGCAGTACTTC. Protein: CSGGAGASYEQYF.

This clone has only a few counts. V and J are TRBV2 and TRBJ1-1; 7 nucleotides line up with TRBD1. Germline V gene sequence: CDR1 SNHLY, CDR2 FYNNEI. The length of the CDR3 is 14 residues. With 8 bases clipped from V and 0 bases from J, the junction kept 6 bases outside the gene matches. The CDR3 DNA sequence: TGTGCCAGCCGGACAGGAATAATGAACACTGAAGCTTTCTTT. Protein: CASRTGIMNTEAFF.

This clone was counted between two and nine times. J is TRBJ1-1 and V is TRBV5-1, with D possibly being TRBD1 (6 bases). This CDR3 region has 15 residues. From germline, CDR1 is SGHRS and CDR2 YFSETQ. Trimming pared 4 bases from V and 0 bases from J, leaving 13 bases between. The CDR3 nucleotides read TGCGCCAGCAGCACCCACCAGGGGTTGAACACTGAAGCTTTCTTT. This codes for CASSTHQGLNTEAFF.